Reported below is one T cell receptor beta chain. Using immunoSEQ multiplex PCR, the repertoire was profiled, and TCRdb retains in-frame clones only, with some absent. The sample includes about 58,000 clones, 85% to 90% of them seen just once. The data were obtained in a study of blood T cell repertoires in COVID-19. Germline assignment: CDR1 LNHDA and CDR2 SQIVND (reference sequence). V was clipped by 3 bases and J by 1 base; unmatched bases: 3. The CDR3 sequence is 16 residues long. This clonotype originated in a man aged 40-50 years with active COVID-19. The chain has TRBV19 and TRBJ2-3; TRBD2 matches 11 bases. The specimen sequenced was peripheral blood. CDR3 sequence: CASSIRTSGRTDTQYF. The DNA of the CDR3 is TGTGCCAGTAGTATTCGGACTAGCGGGCGCACAGATACGCAGTATTTT. The full variable domain, in which reference TRBV19 and TRBJ2-3 provide the parts outside the CDR3, is DGGITQSPKYLFRKEGQNVTLSCEQNLNHDAMYWYRQDPGQGLRLIYYSQIVNDFQKGDIAEGYSVSREKKESFPLTVTSAQKNPTAFYLCASSIRTSGRTDTQYFGPGTRLTVL.